This T cell receptor beta chain was captured in a study of blood T cell repertoires in COVID-19. The wider study: The samples span acute and convalescent COVID-19 from the United States, Italy and Spain. Sample material is recorded as cDNA or gDNA derived from T cells, B-cell-depleted T cells, or PBMCs.

Original processing notes: Amplified reference gene primers provided the basis for estimating nucleated cell counts. Clones were sequenced by immunoSEQ multiplex PCR, and TCRdb holds only the in-frame ones, with some missing. V, J and clone size are those of that table, while D and trimming were read from the DNA. The table shows fewer than 150,000 clones, with less than 85% occurring only once. Trimming pared 5 bases from V and 10 bases from J, leaving 12 bases between. From germline, CDR1 is SEHNR and CDR2 FQNEAQ (reference sequence). CDR3 length equals 13 residues. In this sample, this clone turned up a few times.

The sample consisted of peripheral blood. This receptor was identified in a human donor in a cohort sampled during active COVID-19. The rearrangement links TRBV7-9 to TRBJ1-6, with D possibly being TRBD1 (5 bases). DNA for the CDR3: TGTGCCAGCAGCCCAGGGTGGGAATCACCCCTCCACTTT. Its protein product is CASSPGWESPLHF. Full variable domain (outside the CDR3, taken from reference TRBV7-9 and TRBJ1-6): DTGVSQNPRHKITKRGQNVTFRCDPISEHNRLYWYRQTLGQGPEFLTYFQNEAQLEKSRLLSDRFSAERPKGSFSTLEIQRTEQGDSAMYLCASSPGWESPLHFGNGTRLTVT.